A single sample is the source of the 19 T cell receptor beta chains below, sequenced in a study of cytomegalovirus exposure and HLA in healthy donors. The repertoire was sequenced with immunoSEQ multiplex PCR; TCRdb's copy has only in-frame clones and lacks some. The sample lists approximately 120,000 clones, around 90% occurring once. The sequenced material came from PBMCs. The receptor set was obtained from a woman under 30 in good health and CMV-seronegative.

The CDR3 protein is CASSQGLPVPGRMNTEAFF. CDR3 DNA: TGCGCCAGCAGCCAAGGTCTCCCTGTTCCAGGGAGGATGAACACTGAAGCTTTCTTT. The V and J genes are TRBV4-3 and TRBJ1-1; D might be TRBD1 (5 bases). Per germline, CDR1 LGHNA and CDR2 YSLEER. V was trimmed by 1 base and J by 0 bases, leaving 21 bases between them. The CDR3 length is 19 residues.

The chain recombines TRBV7-9 with TRBJ1-1; possible D gene TRBD1, 6 bases. V lost 5 bases and J lost 4, with 14 bases in between. In germline, CDR1 is SEHNR, CDR2 FQNEAQ (reference sequence). This CDR3 contains 14 residues. CDR3 coding DNA: TGTGCCAGCAGCGTTAACCAGGGGAGCACTGAAGCTTTCTTT. It translates to CASSVNQGSTEAFF.

The genes are TRBV28 and TRBJ2-3; the D is unclear. The V gene lost 5 bases and the J gene lost 2 bases, with 11 bases spanning the gap. The germline CDR1 and CDR2 sequences are MDHEN and SYDVKM. This CDR3 has 14 amino acids. This CDR3 is CASSPWSPTDTQYF. In nucleotides, the CDR3 is TGTGCCAGCAGTCCGTGGAGCCCCACAGATACGCAGTATTTT.

The rearrangement uses TRBV12-5 and TRBJ2-7, with 7 nucleotides matching TRBD2. Trimming removed 6 bases from V and 6 bases from J; junction bases left unmatched: 11. Germline loops: CDR1 LGHNT, CDR2 FRNRAP. This CDR3 has 14 residues. This CDR3 is CASGKWAGASEQYF. The CDR3 region has the DNA TGTGCTAGTGGGAAGTGGGCGGGAGCCTCCGAGCAGTACTTC.

V gene TRBV18 combines with J gene TRBJ2-4; TRBD1 might be the D (5 bases). This CDR3 has 14 amino acids. Trimming stripped 3 bases from V and 7 bases from J, with 13 bases between. Germline V CDR1 and CDR2: KGHSH, LQKENI. The CDR3 loop is CASSPTAGLNIQYF. The CDR3 DNA sequence: TGTGCCAGCTCACCGACGGCAGGGCTGAACATTCAGTACTTC. The whole variable domain, filled in from reference TRBV18 and TRBJ2-4, reads NAGVMQNPRHLVRRRGQEARLRCSPMKGHSHVYWYRQLPEEGLKFMVYLQKENIIDESGMPKERFSAEFPKEGPSILRIQQVVRGDSAAYFCASSPTAGLNIQYFGAGTRLSVL.

The J gene is TRBJ2-3, the V gene TRBV7-3; 8 bases agree with TRBD2. Trimming at V came to 0 bases and at J to 2 bases, leaving 7 bases not matched to a gene. Germline V gene lookup returns CDR1 SGHTA and CDR2 FQGTGA. The CDR3 loop spans 17 amino acids. CDR3 coding DNA: TGTGCCAGCAGCTTAACGGGGACTAGACTATCCACAGATACGCAGTATTTT. Translation: CASSLTGTRLSTDTQYF.

In this sample, this clone turned up once. CDR3 nucleotides: TGTGCCATCAGTGAGGGTTCGACAGGGAATGAAAAACTGTTTTTT. Its protein is CAISEGSTGNEKLFF. The chain couples TRBV10-3 to TRBJ1-4; 7 bases line up with TRBD1. Germline assignment: CDR1 ENHRY and CDR2 SYGVKD. J lost 5 bases, V lost 2 bases, and 5 bases had no gene match. The CDR3 is 15 amino acids.

This chain uses TRBV12-5 with TRBJ1-2; TRBD1 matches 7 bases. The V gene's germline CDR1 is LGHNT and CDR2 FRNRAP. This CDR3 region has 16 residues. V gave up 0 bases and J gave up 2 bases; unmatched junction bases: 6. In DNA form, the CDR3 reads TGTGCTAGTGGTTTGGTACATGGGGGACAGAACTATGGCTACACCTTC. This codes for CASGLVHGGQNYGYTF.

The J gene is TRBJ2-7, the V gene TRBV28; 12 nucleotides line up with TRBD2. CDR1 and CDR2 from the germline V gene are MDHEN and SYDVKM. This CDR3 is 17 amino acids long. Trimming at V came to 5 bases and at J to 3 bases, leaving 11 bases not matched to a gene. CDR3 sequence reads: CASSPLRTSGISYEQYF. CDR3 sequence (DNA): TGTGCCAGCAGTCCCCTCCGGACTAGCGGGATCAGCTACGAGCAGTACTTC.

This chain uses TRBV4-3 with TRBJ2-5, with TRBD2 matching over 9 bases. This CDR3 has 15 residues. J lost 3 bases, V lost 4 bases, and 6 bases had no gene match. Germline values: CDR1 LGHNA, CDR2 YSLEER. The CDR3 region is CASSPSSGTEETQYF. The CDR3, as DNA: TGCGCCAGCAGCCCCTCTAGCGGGACGGAAGAGACCCAGTACTTC.

This chain uses TRBV28 with TRBJ1-1; D perhaps matches TRBD1 (5 bases). Trimming shortened V by 3 bases and J by 6 bases, and 11 bases separated the two germline ends. Germline assignment: CDR1 MDHEN and CDR2 SYDVKM. This CDR3 comprises 13 residues. This CDR3 is CASSLAAGSEAFF. In nucleotides, the CDR3 is TGTGCCAGCAGTTTGGCCGCAGGGTCTGAAGCTTTCTTT.

The DNA of the CDR3 is TGTGCCAGCAGCTTATCTAGTCACAATGAGCAGTTCTTC. As protein: CASSLSSHNEQFF. The chain joins TRBV7-2 to TRBJ2-1; D ambiguous. The germline V gene encodes CDR1 SGHTA and CDR2 FQGNSA. V was cut by 2 bases and J by 5 bases, with 7 bases left in between. The CDR3 consists of 13 residues.

This chain links TRBV9 with TRBJ2-5, with 11 bases fitting TRBD2. The germline V gene has CDR1 SGDLS and CDR2 YYNGEE. The trim removed 3 bases at V and 0 bases at J, leaving 4 bases unmatched. This CDR3 contains 16 residues. Here the CDR3 reads CASSGGTSGDQETQYF. CDR3 sequence (DNA): TGTGCCAGCAGCGGGGGGACTAGCGGAGACCAAGAGACCCAGTACTTC.

The rearrangement uses TRBV7-9 and TRBJ2-1; 10 nucleotides align to TRBD2. CDR3 size: 15 residues. From germline, CDR1 is SEHNR and CDR2 FQNEAQ (reference sequence). Germline trimming cut 5 bases from V and 8 bases from J; bases unmatched to any gene: 9. DNA for the CDR3: TGTGCCAGCAGCCCCCCCGGGACTAGCGTAGATGAGCAGTTCTTC. The encoded protein is CASSPPGTSVDEQFF.

The V gene is TRBV6-1, the J gene TRBJ2-5; TRBD2 is a possible D gene (5 bases). Trimming cost V 2 bases and J 2 bases, with 9 bases left between them. CDR1 MNHNS and CDR2 SASEGT come from the germline V gene. The CDR3 is 14 amino acids. CDR3 protein: CASSEREQQETQYF. CDR3 bases: TGTGCCAGCAGTGAAAGGGAGCAACAAGAGACCCAGTACTTC.

As for this clone: This sample includes further DNA sequences coding for the same CDR3. This sequence joins TRBV5-6 and TRBJ2-5, with no clear D. This CDR3 contains 12 residues. V was clipped by 1 base and J by 4 bases, with 5 bases between them. CDR1 is SGHDT and CDR2 is YYEEEE in the germline V gene. The CDR3 bases are TGTGCCAGCAGCTTGACCGGAGAGACCCAGTACTTC. Amino acid sequence: CASSLTGETQYF.

This sequence joins TRBV7-2 and TRBJ2-5; D gene ambiguous. The germline V and J ends were trimmed by 4 bases and 5 bases, with 11 bases remaining between them. Germline CDR1 and CDR2: SGHTA and FQGNSA. The CDR3 is 13 amino acids. The CDR3 spells CASSSLSSETQYF. In DNA, the CDR3 is TGTGCCAGCAGCTCCCTCTCCTCGGAGACCCAGTACTTC.

The chain combines TRBV5-4 with TRBJ1-2; 10 bases are shared with TRBD1. CDR1 is SGHNT, CDR2 YYREEE, per germline (reference sequence). CDR3 size: 15 residues. J lost 7 bases, V lost 4 bases, and 10 bases had no gene match. The CDR3 sequence: CASSVDRGTGGGYTF. CDR3 in DNA: TGTGCCAGCAGCGTGGACAGGGGGACGGGGGGTGGCTACACCTTC.

V is TRBV7-8 and J is TRBJ2-3, with 15 bases identical to TRBD2. The CDR3 is 18 residues long. V was pared by 4 bases and J by 0 bases, with 5 bases of the junction left unmatched. CDR1 is SGHVS and CDR2 is FQNEAQ in the germline V gene. This chain's CDR3 is CASSSGLAGGRSTDTQYF. The CDR3 DNA follows: TGTGCCAGCAGCTCGGGACTAGCGGGGGGCCGAAGCACAGATACGCAGTATTTT. The full variable domain, with the rest looked up from reference TRBV7-8 and TRBJ2-3, is GAGVSQSPRYKVAKRGQDVALRCDPISGHVSLFWYQQALGQGPEFLTYFQNEAQLDKSGLPSDRFFAERPEGSVSTLKIQRTQQEDSAVYLCASSSGLAGGRSTDTQYFGPGTRLTVL.